This T cell receptor beta chain is from a study of Ad26.COV2.S vaccination and SARS-CoV-2 variants. Whole-study context: Trial arm assignment for the donor was COV1001 Ad26.COV2.S. Dosing was one shot or two shots 56 days apart.

Whole-study results and caveats: Analytic work on TCR breadth and depth might have understated the full extent of total T cell responses. Placebo recipients trailed vaccine recipients in spike-specific TCR breadth.

Sequenced by immunoSEQ multiplex PCR; TCRdb stores in-frame clones only, minus some. The sample consists of around 400,000 clones, 80% to 95% of them appearing once. Germline V gives CDR1 GTSNPN, CDR2 SVGIG (reference sequence). The CDR3 covers 15 residues. V was pared by 2 bases and J by 0 bases, with 10 bases between. The treatment: about 20 received Ad26.COV2.S at low or high dose, single or two shots; roughly 5 received placebo; per-sample allocation not given. Sampling occurred on day 63 after the first vaccine or placebo injection. On this clone: Its antigen is currently unknown.

This sequence originates from a person between 18 and 60 years old who received the Ad26.COV2.S COVID-19 vaccine or a placebo. The source material was peripheral blood, sampled in a trial of Ad26.COV2.S vaccine versus placebo. The rearrangement joins TRBV30 to TRBJ1-4; D not certain. This chain's CDR3 is CAWSNPVATNEKLFF. The CDR3 nucleotides are TGTGCCTGGAGTAACCCCGTGGCAACTAATGAAAAACTGTTTTTT.